This TCR beta chain was retrieved from a study of blood T cell repertoires in COVID-19 (dated by TCRdb to about 2020). Describing the broader study: The collaborator samples originated in the United States, Italy and Spain and spanned the acute and convalescent phases of COVID-19. The prospective study material was composed of cDNA or gDNA derived from T cells, B-cell-depleted T cells, or PBMCs. Subjects who had been exposed to COVID-19, were actively infected with it, or had recovered from it provided the deeply sampled blood TCRbeta repertoires that made up the dataset. Samples came from the ongoing ImmuneRACE study (first 160 participants) plus 1,254 subjects from 6 global collaborators. A de-identified subject ID, COVID-19 status, age in years and sex were almost always included in the sample metadata. The repertoires were made available in a free public database intended to serve as a resource for research on the immune response to SARS-CoV-2. Where available, HLA class I and class II types were taken from metadata supplied by the sample provider and were not determined by assay-based typing.

One collaborating source in Seattle enrolled patients during active infection and followed them longitudinally through the course of disease. The collaborating institutions used their own protocols to collect whole blood in K2EDTA tubes. For TCRbeta analysis, collaborator samples were shipped as frozen whole blood, as isolated PBMCs, or as DNA extracted from either sample type. The immunoSEQ Assay, a bias-controlled multiplex PCR, was used to amplify TCRbeta CDR3 regions from genomic DNA. From the authors' description of their analysis: Within the assay, amplification of reference gene primers was used to estimate how many nucleated cells each sample contained. Sequence reads were collapsed and filtered to measure the absolute abundance of every unique TCRbeta CDR3 rearrangement. For each sample, productive Simpson clonality was calculated as the square root of Simpson's diversity index over productive rearrangements. The table was pulled from immuneACCESS by TCRdb, which kept in-frame rearrangements only. Such tables lose some clones; where checked, under half of the loss comes from unresolved V genes, and the rest has no known cause. Clonal size and the V and J genes are those of that table, whereas D and trimming came from the DNA. The sample profile shows hundreds of thousands of clones; 70% to 90% of them were found once. Roughly 10% of the sample is held by the ten biggest clonotypes.

The CDR3 sequence holds 14 residues, the cysteine and phenylalanine included. Of all the DNA, just the CDR3 is kept, 42 bases in frame from base 1. At the junction V is shortened by 4 bases and J by 3 bases, with 10 bases in between. Looking up the germline V gene yields CDR1 SGHTA and CDR2 FQGNSA. The full study reports these points: How much clinical and demographic metadata was included differed by source and by participant, and the metadata was provided uncurated.

This clone was counted a few times. Its antigen is currently not known. Base qualities are not recorded, but no much larger clone differs from it by a single base. The sequence joins TRBV7-2 to TRBJ1-5; perhaps TRBD1 is the D gene, with 5 bases matching. The sequence derives from a man aged 50-59 years with COVID-19, enrolled during active disease. The sample consisted of peripheral blood. The DNA sequence is TGTGCCAGCAGCTCCGACAGATTCAATCAGCCCCAGCATTTT. This yields the protein CASSSDRFNQPQHF.